This T cell receptor beta chain was sequenced in a study of T cell clonality in common variable immunodeficiency. Study outcomes and limitations: Common variable immunodeficiency TCR beta sequences reportedly had fewer deletions and N-nucleotide insertions. TCRbeta clonality was increased in CVID versus healthy controls.

This clone was seen a handful of times. Its antigen is undetermined. The CDR3 extends 3 residues past the end of the read, so its final part is completed from the germline J gene. The ends lost 3 bases at V and 4 bases at J; junction bases unmatched: 6. In germline, CDR1 is SGHTA, CDR2 FQGNSA. The CDR3 contains 15 residues. Sequencing used immunoSEQ multiplex PCR; TCRdb keeps in-frame clones, though not all of them. The sample includes approximately 12,000 clones, none of them occurring once. The sequencing sample was made of peripheral blood mononuclear cells. The chain is built from TRBV7-2 and TRBJ2-5; TRBD1 matches at 9 bases. The TCR originated in a human donor with common variable immunodeficiency. CDR3 DNA (partial): TGTGCCAGCAGCTTCGACAGGGGGGTGGGAGAGACC. Its translation is CASSFDRGVGET. The whole CDR3 is CASSFDRGVGETQYF.